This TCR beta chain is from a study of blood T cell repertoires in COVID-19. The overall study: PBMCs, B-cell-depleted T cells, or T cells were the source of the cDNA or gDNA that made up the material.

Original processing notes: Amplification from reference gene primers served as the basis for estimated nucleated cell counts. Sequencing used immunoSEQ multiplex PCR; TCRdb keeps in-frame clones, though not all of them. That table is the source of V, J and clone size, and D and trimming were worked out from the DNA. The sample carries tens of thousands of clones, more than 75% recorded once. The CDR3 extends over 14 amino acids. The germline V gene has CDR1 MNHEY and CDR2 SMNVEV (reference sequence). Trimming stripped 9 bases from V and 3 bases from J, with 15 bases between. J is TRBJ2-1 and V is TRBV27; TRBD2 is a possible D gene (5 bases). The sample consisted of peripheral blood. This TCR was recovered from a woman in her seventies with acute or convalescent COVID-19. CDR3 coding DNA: TGTGCCAGTACTTGGGGTAGCGACTACAATGAGCAGTTCTTC. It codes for CASTWGSDYNEQFF.